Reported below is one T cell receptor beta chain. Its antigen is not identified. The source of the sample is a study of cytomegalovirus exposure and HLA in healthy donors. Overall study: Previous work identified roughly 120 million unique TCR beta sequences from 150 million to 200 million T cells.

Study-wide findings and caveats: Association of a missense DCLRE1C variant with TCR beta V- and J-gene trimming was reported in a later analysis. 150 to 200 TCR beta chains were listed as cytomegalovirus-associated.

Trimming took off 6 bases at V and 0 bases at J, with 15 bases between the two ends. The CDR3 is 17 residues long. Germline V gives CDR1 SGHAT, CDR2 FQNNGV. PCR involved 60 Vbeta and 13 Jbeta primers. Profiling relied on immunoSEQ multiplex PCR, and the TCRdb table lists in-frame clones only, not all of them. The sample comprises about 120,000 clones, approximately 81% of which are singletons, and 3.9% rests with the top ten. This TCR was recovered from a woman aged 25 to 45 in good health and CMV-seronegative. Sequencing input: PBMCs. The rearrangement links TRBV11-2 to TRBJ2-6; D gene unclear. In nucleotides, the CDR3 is TGTGCCAGCAGTCCCTATTCGGGTCCCTCTGGGGCCAACGTCCTGACTTTC. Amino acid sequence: CASSPYSGPSGANVLTF.